Listed below are T cell receptor beta chains from one sample, sequenced in a study of blood T cell repertoires in COVID-19. This table comes from immunoSEQ multiplex PCR, and its TCRdb copy is limited to in-frame clones, with some not included. The sample yields approximately 400,000 clones, around 88% seen once. Sequencing was carried out using peripheral blood. Receptor source: a woman aged 50 to 60 with COVID-19, enrolled during active disease. The CDR3 runs from the conserved cysteine through the conserved F or W. The order of the fields is V gene, D gene, J gene, clone size, CDR3 DNA, CDR3 protein. The D gene is left open where the match is weak. Only part of the rows carry a size: once, few, many, or a class if the clone is expanded.

v_call: TRBV15
d_call: NA
j_call: TRBJ1-2
clone_size: NA
cdr3_nt: TGTGCCACCAGCAGAGATCGGGGGAGGTATGGCTACACCTTC
cdr3_aa: CATSRDRGRYGYTF

v_call: TRBV13
d_call: NA
j_call: TRBJ1-1
clone_size: NA
cdr3_nt: TGTGCCAGCAGCTTCGGGGGATACACTGAAGCTTTCTTT
cdr3_aa: CASSFGGYTEAFF

v_call: TRBV5-1
d_call: NA
j_call: TRBJ1-6
clone_size: NA
cdr3_nt: TGCGCCAGCAGCTTGGCAGGGAATTCACCCCTCCACTTT
cdr3_aa: CASSLAGNSPLHF

v_call: TRBV6-7
d_call: TRBD1
j_call: TRBJ1-1
clone_size: NA
cdr3_nt: TGTGCCAGCACCCAAAGGGACAGTCACTCGGGCACTGAAGCTTTCTTT
cdr3_aa: CASTQRDSHSGTEAFF

v_call: TRBV4-1
d_call: NA
j_call: TRBJ2-7
clone_size: NA
cdr3_nt: TGCGCCAGCAGCCAAGGGGCCGGGGGACAGCCCTCCTACGAGCAGTACTTC
cdr3_aa: CASSQGAGGQPSYEQYF

v_call: TRBV5-1
d_call: NA
j_call: TRBJ2-7
clone_size: NA
cdr3_nt: TGCGCCAGCAGCCCGCTGAACAGACCCTACGAGCAGTACTTC
cdr3_aa: CASSPLNRPYEQYF

v_call: TRBV18
d_call: TRBD1
j_call: TRBJ1-5
clone_size: NA
cdr3_nt: TGTGCCAGCTCACCGGGACAGAATCAGCCCCAGCATTTT
cdr3_aa: CASSPGQNQPQHF

v_call: TRBV11-2
d_call: NA
j_call: TRBJ1-6
clone_size: NA
cdr3_nt: TGTGCCAGCAGATCAGGAGGGGCTCCCCTCCACTTT
cdr3_aa: CASRSGGAPLHF

v_call: TRBV7-9
d_call: NA
j_call: TRBJ2-2
clone_size: NA
cdr3_nt: TGTGCCAGCAGCTCAGGAGGGGCGAGGGGCACCGGGGAGCTGTTTTTT
cdr3_aa: CASSSGGARGTGELFF

v_call: TRBV4-1
d_call: NA
j_call: TRBJ1-6
clone_size: NA
cdr3_nt: TGCGCCAGCAGCGGCGGGAGCTCCTATAATTCACCCCTCCACTTT
cdr3_aa: CASSGGSSYNSPLHF

v_call: TRBV19
d_call: NA
j_call: TRBJ1-4
clone_size: NA
cdr3_nt: TGTGCCAGTAGTATCCGGGGGGCCGGTGAAAAACTGTTTTTT
cdr3_aa: CASSIRGAGEKLFF

v_call: TRBV24-1
d_call: NA
j_call: TRBJ1-1
clone_size: NA
cdr3_nt: TGTGCCACTTCCCGAGGGCAGGGGACTGAAGCTTTCTTT
cdr3_aa: CATSRGQGTEAFF

v_call: TRBV10-3
d_call: NA
j_call: TRBJ1-1
clone_size: NA
cdr3_nt: TGTGCCATCAGTGAGTCGGGGGGAGAGAACACTGAAGCTTTCTTT
cdr3_aa: CAISESGGENTEAFF

v_call: TRBV20-1
d_call: NA
j_call: TRBJ2-7
clone_size: NA
cdr3_nt: TGCAGTGCTAGTTCCCTCTCGCGGGCCTCCTACGAGCAGTACTTC
cdr3_aa: CSASSLSRASYEQYF

v_call: TRBV5-1
d_call: TRBD1
j_call: TRBJ2-2
clone_size: NA
cdr3_nt: TGCGCCAGCAGCCGGTATTTAGGACAGGCGAACACCGGGGAGCTGTTTTTT
cdr3_aa: CASSRYLGQANTGELFF

v_call: TRBV6-5
d_call: NA
j_call: TRBJ1-5
clone_size: NA
cdr3_nt: TGTGCCAGCATGGGGGCCGGCAATCAGCCCCAGCATTTT
cdr3_aa: CASMGAGNQPQHF

v_call: TRBV4-2
d_call: NA
j_call: TRBJ2-3
clone_size: NA
cdr3_nt: TGTGCCAGCAGCCAAAGCCTGCGGGGCGGCACAGATACGCAGTATTTT
cdr3_aa: CASSQSLRGGTDTQYF

v_call: TRBV7-9
d_call: TRBD2
j_call: TRBJ2-5
clone_size: NA
cdr3_nt: TGTGCCAGCAGCCTAGGACTAGCGGAAGAGACCCAGTACTTC
cdr3_aa: CASSLGLAEETQYF

v_call: TRBV18
d_call: NA
j_call: TRBJ1-2
clone_size: few
cdr3_nt: TGTGCCAGCTCACCACTACAGGGCCTCTATGGCTACACCTTC
cdr3_aa: CASSPLQGLYGYTF

v_call: TRBV11-2
d_call: NA
j_call: TRBJ1-6
clone_size: NA
cdr3_nt: TGTGCCAGCAGCTTAGAGGGGGCGCGGAATTCACCCCTCCACTTT
cdr3_aa: CASSLEGARNSPLHF

v_call: TRBV7-2
d_call: NA
j_call: TRBJ1-3
clone_size: NA
cdr3_nt: TGTGCCAGCAGCTCCTCACCTAGAAACACCATATATTTT
cdr3_aa: CASSSSPRNTIYF

v_call: TRBV18
d_call: TRBD1
j_call: TRBJ1-5
clone_size: NA
cdr3_nt: TGTGCCAGCTCACGGGGACAGGGGGTAGGTTTCCATCAGCCCCAGCATTTT
cdr3_aa: CASSRGQGVGFHQPQHF

v_call: TRBV29-1
d_call: TRBD1
j_call: TRBJ1-6
clone_size: NA
cdr3_nt: TGCAGCGCCGGGACAGGGGGCGTCGGTTCACCCCTCCACTTT
cdr3_aa: CSAGTGGVGSPLHF

v_call: TRBV7-2
d_call: NA
j_call: TRBJ1-1
clone_size: few
cdr3_nt: TGTGCCAGCAGCTTATGGGGGCCGGGAGGTAGGGCTGAAGCTTTCTTT
cdr3_aa: CASSLWGPGGRAEAFF

v_call: TRBV21-1
d_call: NA
j_call: TRBJ1-6
clone_size: NA
cdr3_nt: TGTGCCAGCAGCAAAGGCGGGGGGCCGATGGCCCGTAATTCACCCCTCCACTTT
cdr3_aa: CASSKGGGPMARNSPLHF

v_call: TRBV6-5
d_call: TRBD2
j_call: TRBJ2-4
clone_size: NA
cdr3_nt: TGTGCCAGCACCGACGGGAGGGGGGGGTACTTC
cdr3_aa: CASTDGRGGYF

v_call: TRBV30
d_call: NA
j_call: TRBJ2-6
clone_size: NA
cdr3_nt: TGTGCCTGGACCGAGCGGTCTGGGGCCAACGTCCTGACTTTC
cdr3_aa: CAWTERSGANVLTF

v_call: TRBV24-1
d_call: TRBD2
j_call: TRBJ2-1
clone_size: NA
cdr3_nt: TGTGCCACCAGTGACTCCGGGGGGGGTAATGAGCAGTTCTTC
cdr3_aa: CATSDSGGGNEQFF

v_call: TRBV5-1
d_call: TRBD1
j_call: TRBJ1-1
clone_size: NA
cdr3_nt: TGCGCCAGCAGCCTAGAACAGGGGACTGAAGCTTTCTTT
cdr3_aa: CASSLEQGTEAFF

v_call: TRBV28
d_call: TRBD1
j_call: TRBJ1-6
clone_size: NA
cdr3_nt: TGTGCCAGCAGTTCCTCAGGGGGCGCGGGGTCACCCCTCCACTTT
cdr3_aa: CASSSSGGAGSPLHF

v_call: TRBV4-1
d_call: NA
j_call: TRBJ2-4
clone_size: NA
cdr3_nt: TGCGCCAGCAGCCAACCCCACAGACAGGTTAACCTAGCCAAAAACATTCAGTACTTC
cdr3_aa: CASSQPHRQVNLAKNIQYF